The rows below give T cell receptor beta chains drawn from one sample of a study of cytomegalovirus exposure and HLA in healthy donors. The table came from immunoSEQ multiplex PCR; TCRdb's copy has only in-frame clones and leaves some out. The data contain about 170,000 clones, more than 65% of them seen just once; the ten biggest clones take up 1.5%. The sequenced sample was PBMCs. Receptors were obtained from a male donor in good health and CMV-seronegative. Both conserved end residues are part of each CDR3. A D gene is named only where the DNA matches it firmly. Some rows have no size entry. The others give once, few or many, or a class for an expanded clone.

J | D | V | size | CDR3 | DNA
TRBJ2-3 | NA | TRBV6-1 | few | CASSEHSYTDTQYF | TGTGCCAGCAGTGAGCACTCTTACACAGATACGCAGTATTTT
TRBJ1-3 | TRBD1 | TRBV7-8 | NA | CASSTYDRGSGNTIYF | TGTGCCAGCAGCACGTACGACAGGGGTTCTGGAAACACCATATATTTT
TRBJ2-5 | NA | TRBV21-1 | NA | CASRVGSGTSRSEQYF | NA
TRBJ2-5 | TRBD2 | TRBV5-6 | NA | CASSGDGGVIQETQYF | TGTGCCAGCAGCGGGGACGGGGGGGTGATTCAAGAGACCCAGTACTTC
TRBJ1-2 | TRBD1 | TRBV28 | NA | CASTGQGLKYGYTF | TGTGCCAGCACTGGACAGGGGCTGAAGTATGGCTACACCTTC
TRBJ2-7 | NA | TRBV30 | NA | CAWSQKHYEQYF | TGTGCCTGGAGTCAGAAACACTACGAGCAGTACTTC
TRBJ2-1 | TRBD2 | TRBV4-1 | NA | CASSRVAGEGISQRSSYNEQFF | TGCGCCAGCAGCCGAGTAGCGGGAGAGGGTATCTCGCAAAGGAGCTCCTACAATGAGCAGTTCTTC
TRBJ2-1 | TRBD1 | TRBV7-2 | NA | CASSPMGQGFDEQFF | TGTGCCAGCAGCCCGATGGGACAGGGATTCGATGAGCAGTTCTTC
TRBJ2-7 | NA | TRBV10-3 | few | CAITDRGPYEQYF | TGTGCCATCACCGACCGGGGTCCCTACGAGCAGTACTTC
TRBJ2-1 | NA | TRBV12-2 | NA | CASRLASGRVVNEQFF | TGTGCAAGTCGCTTAGCGAGTGGGAGGGTGGTCAATGAGCAGTTCTTC
TRBJ2-7 | NA | TRBV5-1 | NA | CASSPGQKGEQYF | TGCGCCAGCAGCCCTGGACAGAAGGGCGAGCAGTACTTC
TRBJ2-7 | TRBD1 | TRBV19 | NA | CASSPRLEGQNVLLYEQYF | TGTGCCAGTAGTCCGCGCCTAGAGGGACAGAACGTCCTATTGTACGAGCAGTACTTC
TRBJ1-4 | NA | TRBV27 | NA | CASSLSGGGGWTKLFF | TGTGCCAGCAGTTTATCGGGTGGGGGCGGCTGGACAAAACTGTTTTTT
TRBJ1-2 | TRBD1 | TRBV6-5 | NA | CASSRAGTEYGYTF | TGTGCCAGCAGTCGAGCCGGGACAGAGTATGGCTACACCTTC
TRBJ2-2 | NA | TRBV19 | NA | CASSISGPNTGELFF | TGTGCCAGTAGTATCTCAGGTCCGAACACCGGGGAGCTGTTTTTT
TRBJ1-1 | NA | TRBV7-2 | NA | CASSLQVQAFF | TGTGCCAGCAGCTTACAGGTTCAAGCTTTCTTT
TRBJ2-5 | NA | TRBV7-3 | NA | CASSLTPRAETQYF | TGTGCCAGCAGCTTAACTCCCCGCGCAGAGACCCAGTACTTC
TRBJ2-7 | TRBD2 | TRBV9 | NA | CASSVDGGAYEQYF | TGTGCCAGCAGCGTAGACGGGGGGGCGTACGAGCAGTACTTC
TRBJ1-1 | NA | TRBV7-9 | NA | CASSYPQGTKTEAFF | TGTGCCAGCAGCTATCCCCAGGGGACGAAAACTGAAGCTTTCTTT
TRBJ2-1 | NA | TRBV2 | NA | CASSAKKGGKSETTQFF | TGTGCCAGCAGTGCTAAAAAAGGGGGAAAGAGTGAAACAACTCAGTTCTTC
TRBJ2-7 | NA | TRBV19 | NA | CASSIQDGVKPYEQYF | TGTGCCAGTAGTATACAAGACGGAGTTAAGCCCTACGAGCAGTACTTC
TRBJ2-1 | TRBD1 | TRBV27 | NA | CASSLTGWNEQFF | TGTGCCAGCAGTTTGACAGGGTGGAATGAGCAGTTCTTC
TRBJ2-4 | NA | TRBV29-1 | NA | CSVRTAGSGQKNIQYF | TGCAGCGTTCGGACAGCAGGGTCGGGACAAAAAAACATTCAGTACTTC
TRBJ2-7 | TRBD2 | TRBV6-4 | NA | CASSRTSGRRDEQYF | TGTGCCAGCAGTCGAACTAGCGGGAGGAGGGACGAGCAGTACTTC
TRBJ2-1 | NA | TRBV5-1 | NA | CASSLGQISYNEQFF | TGCGCCAGCAGCTTGGGACAGATCTCCTACAATGAGCAGTTCTTC
TRBJ2-1 | NA | TRBV21-1 | few | CASSLRTGPLSNEQFF | TGTGCCAGCAGCTTAAGGACAGGGCCTTTATCTAATGAGCAGTTCTTC
TRBJ1-3 | TRBD1 | TRBV6-6 | NA | CASRPHRDSGNTIYF | TGTGCCAGCAGGCCTCACCGGGACAGTGGAAACACCATATATTTT
TRBJ2-5 | NA | TRBV5-6 | NA | CASSLAGAGALQETQYF | TGTGCCAGCAGCTTGGCGGGGGCGGGGGCGCTCCAAGAGACCCAGTACTTC
TRBJ1-1 | NA | TRBV2 | NA | CASSEREGGTEAFF | TGTGCCAGCAGTGAAAGGGAAGGGGGCACTGAAGCTTTCTTT
TRBJ2-7 | NA | TRBV7-8 | NA | CASSLGRTYEQYF | TGTGCCAGCAGCTTAGGGCGGACCTACGAGCAGTACTTC
TRBJ2-7 | TRBD1 | TRBV2 | NA | CASRSDRRYGEQYF | TGTGCCAGCAGATCGGACAGGAGGTATGGCGAGCAGTACTTC
TRBJ1-4 | NA | TRBV2 | NA | CASRRQTTNEKLFF | TGTGCCAGCAGGCGACAGACAACTAATGAAAAACTGTTTTTT
TRBJ2-7 | TRBD2 | TRBV7-6 | NA | CASSLGGLAGIYEQYF | TGTGCCAGCAGCCTAGGAGGGCTAGCGGGGATCTACGAGCAGTACTTC
TRBJ2-4 | TRBD2 | TRBV28 | NA | CASSTAPGLAGPQYF | TGTGCCAGCAGCACCGCCCCGGGACTAGCGGGCCCACAGTACTTC
TRBJ2-7 | TRBD2 | TRBV30 | few | CAWGGTDRLSGGSSYEQYF | TGTGCCTGGGGGGGGACCGATCGATTAAGCGGGGGAAGCTCCTACGAGCAGTACTTC
TRBJ1-1 | TRBD1 | TRBV4-1 | NA | CASSQGRGPAEAFF | TGCGCCAGCAGCCAAGGGAGGGGGCCCGCTGAAGCTTTCTTT
TRBJ1-6 | NA | TRBV4-1 | few | CASSQDWGTPSPLHF | TGCGCCAGCAGCCAAGATTGGGGGACACCCTCACCCCTCCACTTT
TRBJ1-1 | NA | TRBV9 | NA | CASSVSQGGTEAFF | TGTGCCAGCAGCGTATCACAGGGCGGCACTGAAGCTTTCTTT
TRBJ1-6 | NA | TRBV6-6 | NA | CASKQGRNSPLHF | TGTGCCAGCAAGCAGGGTAGGAATTCACCCCTCCACTTT
TRBJ2-7 | NA | TRBV18 | NA | CASSQGAGGEQYF | TGTGCCAGCTCTCAGGGCGCTGGAGGGGAGCAGTACTTC
TRBJ1-1 | NA | TRBV4-1 | NA | CASSQVLGAAFF | TGCGCCAGCAGCCAAGTTCTAGGGGCAGCTTTCTTT
TRBJ2-7 | NA | TRBV30 | few | CAWSPLGTYEQYF | TGTGCCTGGAGCCCACTAGGGACCTACGAGCAGTACTTC
TRBJ1-2 | TRBD1 | TRBV19 | NA | CASLDRGRGYTF | TGTGCCAGCCTCGACAGGGGTCGTGGCTACACCTTC
TRBJ2-2 | NA | TRBV12-5 | once | CASGLERLNTGELFF | TGTGCTAGTGGTTTGGAAAGACTGAACACCGGGGAGCTGTTTTTT
TRBJ2-3 | NA | TRBV9 | NA | CASSERDTQYF | TGTGCCAGCAGCGAGCGAGATACGCAGTATTTT
TRBJ2-3 | TRBD2 | TRBV9 | NA | CASSVGGRAIVDTQYF | TGTGCCAGCAGCGTAGGCGGGAGGGCCATCGTGGATACGCAGTATTTT
TRBJ2-2 | TRBD2 | TRBV28 | NA | CASSIPGLKTGELFF | TGTGCCAGCAGTATACCGGGACTAAAAACCGGGGAGCTGTTTTTT
TRBJ2-3 | NA | TRBV29-1 | NA | CSVEGRGGGTDTQYF | TGCAGCGTTGAAGGTCGCGGCGGGGGCACAGATACGCAGTATTTT
TRBJ2-7 | TRBD1 | TRBV5-4 | few | CASSFHGTDYYEQYF | TGTGCCAGCAGCTTCCACGGGACAGACTACTACGAGCAGTACTTC